These 21 T cell receptor beta chains originate from one sample sequenced in a study of T cell changes during pregnancy in multiple sclerosis. TCRdb's copy holds only in-frame clones and misses some; the assay was immunoSEQ multiplex PCR. The sample lists roughly 80,000 clones, 93% occurring once. This material consisted of peripheral blood, taken in the second trimester of pregnancy. The receptors were gathered from a female donor with multiple sclerosis, enrolled in a pregnancy study.

The V gene is TRBV4-1, the J gene TRBJ2-7; 11 bases match TRBD2. The CDR3 is 15 residues long. Germline CDR1 is MGHRA and CDR2 is YSYEKL. With 4 bases clipped from V and 6 bases from J, the junction kept 8 bases outside the gene matches. As DNA, the CDR3 is TGCGCCAGCAGCCTTCCGGGACTAGCGGCGGTCGAGCAGTACTTC. Protein sequence: CASSLPGLAAVEQYF.

This clone appeared a single time. This chain uses TRBV7-2 with TRBJ1-1; unclear D gene. The germline V gene has CDR1 SGHTA and CDR2 FQGNSA. The CDR3 covers 12 residues. The CDR3 protein is CALVEGNTEAFF. DNA for the CDR3: TGTGCTTTGGTAGAGGGGAACACTGAAGCTTTCTTT.

This rearrangement joins TRBV28 to TRBJ1-4; D gene unclear. Trimming removed 3 bases at V and 1 base at J, with 6 bases between. Germline values: CDR1 MDHEN, CDR2 SYDVKM. The CDR3 covers 14 residues. CDR3 loop: CASSLRRTNEKLFF. The CDR3 bases are TGTGCCAGCAGTTTGAGGAGAACTAATGAAAAACTGTTTTTT.

This chain links TRBV18 with TRBJ1-2; the match to TRBD1 covers 7 bases. V shed 2 bases, J shed 5 bases, and the junction held 8 bases outside the gene matches. CDR1 and CDR2 from the germline V gene are KGHSH and LQKENI. The CDR3 is 15 amino acids. The CDR3 spells CASSPIGTDFYGYTF. CDR3 nucleotide sequence: TGTGCCAGCTCACCAATCGGGACAGATTTTTATGGCTACACCTTC.

The chain recombines TRBV5-1 with TRBJ2-3; 11 bases align to TRBD2. CDR1 and CDR2 (germline): SGHRS, YFSETQ. The CDR3 is made up of 14 amino acids. The trim removed 4 bases at V and 4 bases at J, leaving 2 bases unmatched. CDR3 protein: CASSRLAGSDTQYF. The CDR3 DNA is TGCGCCAGCAGCCGACTAGCGGGATCAGATACGCAGTATTTT.

The chain couples TRBV10-3 to TRBJ1-6; D might be TRBD1 (6 bases). CDR1 ENHRY and CDR2 SYGVKD come from the germline V gene. The CDR3 is 16 residues long. The germline V and J ends were trimmed by 10 bases and 5 bases, with 21 bases remaining between them. CDR3 in DNA: TGTGCCAGCAGGTTGGGGGCCGGGACGGATAATTCACCCCTCCACTTT. Protein: CASRLGAGTDNSPLHF.

CDR3: CASSTGQVRDTEAFF. The CDR3 DNA reads as TGTGCCAGTAGTACTGGACAGGTCAGGGACACTGAAGCTTTCTTT. The rearrangement joins TRBV19 to TRBJ1-1, with 7 nucleotides matching TRBD1. Germline trimming cut 4 bases from V and 3 bases from J; bases unmatched to any gene: 8. The germline CDR1 and CDR2 sequences are LNHDA and SQIVND (reference sequence). This CDR3 has 15 amino acids.

The V gene is TRBV11-2, the J gene TRBJ2-3, with D maybe TRBD1 (6 bases). The CDR3 totals 14 residues. V was trimmed by 4 bases and J by 10 bases, leaving 18 bases between them. CDR1 and CDR2 (germline): SGHAT, FQNNGV. This chain's CDR3 is CASSSGQPEGAQYF. The CDR3 coding sequence is TGTGCCAGCAGCTCTGGACAGCCCGAAGGGGCGCAGTATTTT.

The chain is built from TRBV11-1 and TRBJ2-3; D possibly corresponds to TRBD1 (5 bases). Germline-derived CDR1 and CDR2 are SGHAT and FQDESV (reference sequence). V lost 5 bases and J lost 6, with 12 bases in between. There are 13 residues in the CDR3. The CDR3 protein is CASSLGHSDTQYF. CDR3 nucleotides: TGTGCCAGCAGCCTCGGACACTCGGATACGCAGTATTTT. Together with reference TRBV11-1 and TRBJ2-3, the CDR3 gives the full variable domain: EAEVAQSPRYKITEKSQAVAFWCDPISGHATLYWYRQILGQGPELLVQFQDESVVDDSQLPKDRFSAERLKGVDSTLKIQPAELGDSAMYLCASSLGHSDTQYFGPGTRLTVL.

CDR3 DNA: TGTGCCAGCAGCTTAGCGGCAGGTCAGCCCCAGCATTTT. As protein: CASSLAAGQPQHF. The rearrangement links TRBV7-2 to TRBJ1-5; D remains ambiguous. The CDR3 contains 13 residues. CDR1 is SGHTA, CDR2 FQGNSA, per germline. Trimming shortened V by 0 bases and J by 6 bases, and 6 bases separated the two germline ends.

For this clone: This same CDR3 is encoded by further DNA sequences in the sample. J is TRBJ1-5 and V is TRBV27; D ambiguous. Per the germline V gene, CDR1 is MNHEY and CDR2 is SMNVEV (reference sequence). The CDR3 has 12 amino acids. V was trimmed by 4 bases and J by 3 bases, leaving 4 bases between them. The CDR3 coding sequence is TGTGCCAGCAGTTCCCTCAATCAGCCCCAGCATTTT. This encodes CASSSLNQPQHF.

The gene calls are TRBV6-5 and TRBJ2-7; tentative D call: TRBD1 (6 bases). The V end lost 0 bases, the J end lost 2 bases, and 11 bases lay between the germline ends. In germline, CDR1 is MNHEY, CDR2 SVGAGI. The CDR3 contains 15 residues. The CDR3 reads CASSYSQGPTYEQYF. The CDR3 bases are TGTGCCAGCAGTTACTCACAGGGACCCACCTACGAGCAGTACTTC.

The chain couples TRBV30 to TRBJ2-1; the match to TRBD2 covers 10 bases. The V gene end was trimmed by 4 bases and the J gene end by 3 bases; junction bases not matched to a gene: 3. From germline, CDR1 is GTSNPN and CDR2 SVGIG (reference sequence). The CDR3 loop spans 14 amino acids. In DNA form, the CDR3 reads TGTGCCTGGAATAAGCGGGGGGGCTACAATGAGCAGTTCTTC. Translating it yields CAWNKRGGYNEQFF.

The V and J genes are TRBV7-6 and TRBJ2-5, with D possibly matching TRBD2 (6 bases). The V end was cut by 5 bases, the J end by 5 bases, with 18 bases between. CDR3 length equals 15 residues. The germline CDR1 and CDR2 sequences are SGHVS and FNYEAQ. The CDR3 protein is CASSAQSEGGETQYF. The CDR3 region has the DNA TGTGCCAGCAGCGCTCAGTCGGAGGGCGGGGAGACCCAGTACTTC.

The chain joins TRBV9 to TRBJ1-2, with D perhaps TRBD1 (6 bases). CDR1 is SGDLS and CDR2 is YYNGEE in the germline V gene. Trimming shortened V by 4 bases and J by 5 bases, and 27 bases separated the two germline ends. CDR3 length: 18 residues. The DNA of the CDR3 is TGTGCCAGCAGCCCACCTGGGGGGGGCGACAAACTAAAATATGGCTACACCTTC. This sequence encodes CASSPPGGGDKLKYGYTF.

The V and J genes are TRBV4-1 and TRBJ2-7, with 7 bases aligning to TRBD1. The J segment lost 4 bases and the V segment lost 5 bases, leaving 8 bases of the junction unmatched. CDR3 length: 14 amino acids. In germline, CDR1 is MGHRA, CDR2 YSYEKL. The CDR3 nucleotides read TGCGCCAGCAGCGCCCCGGGACAGAAATACGAGCAGTACTTC. Its translation: CASSAPGQKYEQYF.

Written as DNA, the CDR3 is TGTGCCTGGAGTGTACGTCGGGGCTCTGGAAACACCATATATTTT. This translates into CAWSVRRGSGNTIYF. This chain links TRBV30 with TRBJ1-3; D gene uncertain. Germline loops: CDR1 GTSNPN, CDR2 SVGIG (reference sequence). Trimming left V 0 bases short and J 0 bases short, with 9 bases between. This CDR3 has 15 residues.

The chain carries TRBV5-1 and TRBJ1-2; D uncertain. Trimming stripped 7 bases from V and 4 bases from J, with 23 bases between. CDR3 length equals 16 residues. From germline, CDR1 is SGHRS and CDR2 YFSETQ. The CDR3 DNA follows: TGCGCCAGCTCGCAAAACTGGATGGACTCTATCTATGGCTACACCTTC. Residues: CASSQNWMDSIYGYTF.

The J gene is TRBJ2-6, the V gene TRBV11-2; TRBD1 might be the D (5 bases). CDR1 and CDR2 (germline): SGHAT, FQNNGV. The V end was cut by 3 bases, the J end by 2 bases, with 14 bases between. The CDR3 covers 17 residues. CDR3 nucleotide sequence: TGTGCCAGCAGCTTCACTAAAGGGGTCCCTGGGGCCAACGTCCTGACTTTC. Its protein product is CASSFTKGVPGANVLTF.

The chain has TRBV9 and TRBJ1-5, with D unclear. The germline V gene encodes CDR1 SGDLS and CDR2 YYNGEE. CDR3 length equals 13 residues. The V end lost 0 bases, the J end lost 6 bases, and 7 bases lay between the germline ends. The CDR3 protein is CASSVGGGQPQHF. CDR3 sequence (DNA): TGTGCCAGCAGCGTAGGAGGAGGTCAGCCCCAGCATTTT.

This chain connects TRBV4-1 to TRBJ2-3; 7 nucleotides agree with TRBD2. This CDR3 region has 14 residues. CDR1 and CDR2 from the germline V gene are MGHRA and YSYEKL. V was pared by 4 bases and J by 10 bases, with 11 bases of the junction left unmatched. The CDR3 bases are TGCGCCAGCAGCCCCTCTGAGGGGACTACCCCGCAGTATTTT. As protein: CASSPSEGTTPQYF.